This T cell receptor (beta chain) was recorded in a study of read filtering for tumor transcriptome and immune sequencing. Findings and limits, study-wide: Even smaller IR-seq throughput identified most shared clonotypes. Without single-read clonotypes, shared clonotype proportions correlated more between IR-seq and RNA-seq.

This clonotype was picked up many times. The antigen remains unidentified. The library was built from approximately 400 ng RNA with molecular barcoded adaptors for alpha/delta and beta/gamma chains. TCRdb reanalysed the reads using MiXCR and keeps one entry per CDR3 protein. The sample consists of 40,000 to 50,000 distinct CDR3 sequences, roughly 20% of them appearing once. The V gene lost 6 bases and the J gene lost 8 bases, with 17 bases spanning the gap. Germline lookup yields CDR1 MNHEY and CDR2 SVGEGT. The CDR3 extends over 13 amino acids. V is TRBV6-2 or TRBV6-3 and J is TRBJ2-7; maybe TRBD2 (6 bases). Sequences were obtained from a population of CD138-negative cells sorted from bone marrow. The sequence was collected from a donor at least 40 years old with multiple myeloma. This CDR3 is CASRVAGKDKQYF. CDR3 sequence (DNA): TGTGCCAGCAGGGTGGCGGGAAAGGATAAGCAGTACTTC.